Included here is one T cell receptor (beta chain) sequence, with context. Its antigen is as yet unknown. This sample stems from a study of T cell responses to AZD1222 COVID-19 vaccine. Study results and caveats: There were mostly white British donors and more females than males, and clonal diversity was possibly underestimated.

CDR1 and CDR2 (germline): LNHDA, SQIVND (reference sequence). V trimming: 3 bases; J trimming: 3 bases; junction bases outside the gene matches: 4. CDR3 size: 14 residues. The table came from immunoSEQ multiplex PCR; TCRdb's copy has only in-frame clones and leaves some out. The sample comprises around 160,000 clones, around 91% of which are singletons, and 5.2% rests with the top ten. The origin of this receptor is an adult in good health. The specimen comprised peripheral blood, sampled on day 0 of AZD1222 vaccination. The chain links TRBV19 to TRBJ2-7; 8 bases line up with TRBD1. CDR3 DNA: TGTGCCAGTAGTATCGCAGGGGGCAACTACGAGCAGTACTTC. Protein sequence: CASSIAGGNYEQYF. Supplemented by reference TRBV19 and TRBJ2-7, the full variable domain reads DGGITQSPKYLFRKEGQNVTLSCEQNLNHDAMYWYRQDPGQGLRLIYYSQIVNDFQKGDIAEGYSVSREKKESFPLTVTSAQKNPTAFYLCASSIAGGNYEQYFGPGTRLTVT.